This TCR beta chain was sequenced in a study of control samples from healthy donors and cancer patients. Sequenced by immunoSEQ multiplex PCR; TCRdb stores in-frame clones only, minus some. In the table there are around 99,000 clones, roughly 91% of which are singletons. Germline CDR1 reads SNHLY; CDR2 reads FYNNEI. The CDR3 sequence is 15 residues long. V shed 6 bases and J 1 base; nucleotides not matched to a gene: 5. Only one count was recorded for this clone. The specimen sequenced was blood. The clonotype was recovered from a woman between 50 and 59 years old in good health. The chain links TRBV2 to TRBJ1-5; TRBD1 matches at 8 bases. Written as DNA, the CDR3 is TGTGCCAGCAGAGAACAGGGGGGGAGCAATCAGCCCCAGCATTTT. Residues: CASREQGGSNQPQHF.